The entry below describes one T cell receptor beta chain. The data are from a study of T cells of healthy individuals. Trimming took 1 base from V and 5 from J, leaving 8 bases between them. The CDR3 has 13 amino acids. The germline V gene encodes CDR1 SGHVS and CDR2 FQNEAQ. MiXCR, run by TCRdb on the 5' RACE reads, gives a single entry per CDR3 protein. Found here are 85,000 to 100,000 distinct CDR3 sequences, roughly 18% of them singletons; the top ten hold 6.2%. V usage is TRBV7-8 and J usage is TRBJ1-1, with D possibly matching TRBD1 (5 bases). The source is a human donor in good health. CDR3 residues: CASSLDWGTEAFF. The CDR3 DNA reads TGTGCCAGCAGCTTAGACTGGGGGACTGAAGCTTTCTTT.